These T cell receptor beta chains were read from a single sample in a study of cytomegalovirus exposure and HLA in healthy donors. The assay was immunoSEQ multiplex PCR, and TCRdb's table has in-frame clones only and misses some. The repertoire consists of 190,000 or so clones, with roughly four fifths occurring once and the leading ten covering 2.8%. The sample comprised PBMCs. The source is a woman in her late teens or twenties in good health and CMV-seropositive. The CDR3 runs from the conserved cysteine through the conserved F or W. Each record gives: V gene, J gene, D gene, clone size, CDR3 length, CDR3 protein, CDR3 DNA. The D gene is left open where the match is weak. Rows give clone size only sometimes, using once, few, many, or a class for an expanded clone.

v_call: TRBV19; j_call: TRBJ2-3; d_call: -; clone_size: -; cdr3_length: 14; cdr3_aa: CASSRGGAVDTQYF; cdr3_nt: TGTGCCAGTAGTAGAGGGGGGGCGGTAGATACGCAGTATTTT
v_call: TRBV5-1; j_call: TRBJ2-1; d_call: -; clone_size: few; cdr3_length: 13; cdr3_aa: CASSVTNYNEQFF; cdr3_nt: TGCGCCAGCAGCGTGACTAACTACAATGAGCAGTTCTTC
v_call: TRBV19; j_call: TRBJ1-1; d_call: TRBD1; clone_size: -; cdr3_length: 15; cdr3_aa: CASSIPGQGNTEAFF; cdr3_nt: TGTGCCAGTAGTATCCCCGGACAGGGGAACACTGAAGCTTTCTTT
v_call: TRBV13; j_call: TRBJ2-6; d_call: TRBD1; clone_size: -; cdr3_length: 18; cdr3_aa: CASSFGQGALSGANVLTF; cdr3_nt: TGTGCCAGCAGCTTCGGACAGGGGGCACTCTCTGGGGCCAACGTCCTGACTTTC
v_call: TRBV6-1; j_call: TRBJ2-3; d_call: TRBD2; clone_size: -; cdr3_length: 15; cdr3_aa: CASSVVAGGTDTQYF; cdr3_nt: TGTGCCAGCAGTGTCGTAGCGGGGGGCACAGATACGCAGTATTTT
v_call: TRBV7-8; j_call: TRBJ2-1; d_call: -; clone_size: -; cdr3_length: 15; cdr3_aa: CASSARVLSYNEQFF; cdr3_nt: TGTGCCAGCAGCGCCAGGGTCCTCTCCTACAATGAGCAGTTCTTC
v_call: TRBV9; j_call: TRBJ1-1; d_call: TRBD1; clone_size: -; cdr3_length: 15; cdr3_aa: CASSENPGQVTEAFF; cdr3_nt: TGTGCCAGCAGCGAAAACCCCGGACAGGTCACTGAAGCTTTCTTT
v_call: TRBV5-1; j_call: TRBJ2-5; d_call: TRBD1; clone_size: -; cdr3_length: 15; cdr3_aa: CASSFGTGTQETQYF; cdr3_nt: TGCGCCAGCAGCTTTGGGACAGGGACACAAGAGACCCAGTACTTC
v_call: TRBV7-7; j_call: TRBJ2-2; d_call: -; clone_size: -; cdr3_length: 13; cdr3_aa: CASSLSNTGELFF; cdr3_nt: TGTGCCAGCAGCTTATCTAACACCGGGGAGCTGTTTTTT
v_call: TRBV4-3; j_call: TRBJ2-7; d_call: -; clone_size: -; cdr3_length: 15; cdr3_aa: CASSQDQVNGYEQYF; cdr3_nt: TGCGCCAGCAGCCAAGATCAGGTTAACGGCTACGAGCAGTACTTC
v_call: TRBV5-1; j_call: TRBJ1-3; d_call: -; clone_size: -; cdr3_length: 14; cdr3_aa: CASSNPGTGNTIYF; cdr3_nt: TGCGCCAGCAGCAACCCAGGGACTGGAAACACCATATATTTT
v_call: TRBV4-1; j_call: TRBJ2-4; d_call: -; clone_size: -; cdr3_length: 16; cdr3_aa: CASSQDILTSQNIQYF; cdr3_nt: TGCGCCAGCAGCCAAGATATCTTGACTAGTCAGAACATTCAGTACTTC
v_call: TRBV6-1; j_call: TRBJ2-2; d_call: TRBD1; clone_size: -; cdr3_length: 17; cdr3_aa: CASSVFGTGGSTGELFF; cdr3_nt: TGTGCCAGCAGTGTTTTTGGGACAGGGGGCAGCACCGGGGAGCTGTTTTTT
v_call: TRBV10-3; j_call: TRBJ1-5; d_call: -; clone_size: once; cdr3_length: 14; cdr3_aa: CAISESGDNQPQHF; cdr3_nt: TGTGCCATCAGTGAGTCAGGGGACAATCAGCCCCAGCATTTT
v_call: TRBV5-8; j_call: TRBJ1-5; d_call: TRBD1; clone_size: -; cdr3_length: 19; cdr3_aa: CASSHPRGQGKGGNQPQHF; cdr3_nt: TGTGCCAGCAGCCACCCCCGGGGACAGGGGAAAGGGGGCAATCAGCCCCAGCATTTT
v_call: TRBV28; j_call: TRBJ2-7; d_call: -; clone_size: -; cdr3_length: 14; cdr3_aa: CASRPSGPRYEQYF; cdr3_nt: TGTGCCAGCAGGCCTTCAGGCCCTCGGTACGAGCAGTACTTC
v_call: TRBV5-8; j_call: TRBJ1-2; d_call: TRBD1; clone_size: -; cdr3_length: 15; cdr3_aa: CASSSSGTGASGYTF; cdr3_nt: TGTGCCAGCAGCTCCTCCGGGACAGGAGCCTCTGGCTACACCTTC
v_call: TRBV5-6; j_call: TRBJ1-1; d_call: TRBD1; clone_size: once; cdr3_length: 15; cdr3_aa: CASSLAAGQGTEAFF; cdr3_nt: TGTGCCAGCAGCTTGGCGGCGGGACAGGGCACTGAAGCTTTCTTT
v_call: TRBV7-9; j_call: TRBJ1-1; d_call: -; clone_size: -; cdr3_length: 14; cdr3_aa: CAGASEARNTEAFF; cdr3_nt: TGTGCCGGGGCCTCGGAAGCCAGGAACACTGAAGCTTTCTTT
v_call: TRBV20-1; j_call: TRBJ2-5; d_call: -; clone_size: -; cdr3_length: 11; cdr3_aa: CSPTGQETQYF; cdr3_nt: TGCAGTCCAACGGGCCAAGAGACCCAGTACTTC
v_call: TRBV2; j_call: TRBJ2-3; d_call: TRBD2; clone_size: -; cdr3_length: 16; cdr3_aa: CASRELAGGSTDTQYF; cdr3_nt: TGTGCCAGCAGGGAACTAGCGGGGGGGAGCACAGATACGCAGTATTTT
v_call: TRBV6-1; j_call: TRBJ1-6; d_call: TRBD1; clone_size: -; cdr3_length: 20; cdr3_aa: CASSDLLATGGASYNSPLHF; cdr3_nt: TGTGCCAGCAGTGATTTGCTCGCGACAGGGGGCGCGTCCTATAATTCACCCCTCCACTTT
v_call: TRBV14; j_call: TRBJ1-2; d_call: -; clone_size: -; cdr3_length: 13; cdr3_aa: CASSQAGAGRMAF; cdr3_nt: TGTGCCAGCAGCCAAGCTGGGGCCGGGCGTATGGCCTTC
v_call: TRBV10-3; j_call: TRBJ1-4; d_call: -; clone_size: -; cdr3_length: 13; cdr3_aa: CAISARRGEKLFF; cdr3_nt: TGTGCCATCAGTGCGAGGAGAGGAGAAAAACTGTTTTTT
v_call: TRBV10-3; j_call: TRBJ1-1; d_call: -; clone_size: -; cdr3_length: 13; cdr3_aa: CAICAALGTEAFF; cdr3_nt: TGTGCCATCTGCGCGGCTTTAGGCACTGAAGCTTTCTTT
v_call: TRBV5-1; j_call: TRBJ2-3; d_call: TRBD2; clone_size: -; cdr3_length: 16; cdr3_aa: CASSLASRGDTDTQYF; cdr3_nt: TGCGCCAGCAGCTTGGCCTCGCGGGGGGACACAGATACGCAGTATTTT
v_call: TRBV4-2; j_call: TRBJ1-2; d_call: -; clone_size: -; cdr3_length: 20; cdr3_aa: CASSQRGATRSGLTNYGYTF; cdr3_nt: TGTGCCAGCAGCCAGCGCGGGGCAACCAGATCAGGTTTAACTAACTATGGCTACACCTTC
v_call: TRBV7-6; j_call: TRBJ1-1; d_call: TRBD1; clone_size: once; cdr3_length: 13; cdr3_aa: CASRLTGGDEAFF; cdr3_nt: TGTGCCAGCAGACTGACAGGGGGCGATGAAGCTTTCTTT
v_call: TRBV29-1; j_call: TRBJ1-1; d_call: -; clone_size: -; cdr3_length: 13; cdr3_aa: CSVEYPENTEAFF; cdr3_nt: TGCAGCGTTGAATACCCAGAGAACACTGAAGCTTTCTTT